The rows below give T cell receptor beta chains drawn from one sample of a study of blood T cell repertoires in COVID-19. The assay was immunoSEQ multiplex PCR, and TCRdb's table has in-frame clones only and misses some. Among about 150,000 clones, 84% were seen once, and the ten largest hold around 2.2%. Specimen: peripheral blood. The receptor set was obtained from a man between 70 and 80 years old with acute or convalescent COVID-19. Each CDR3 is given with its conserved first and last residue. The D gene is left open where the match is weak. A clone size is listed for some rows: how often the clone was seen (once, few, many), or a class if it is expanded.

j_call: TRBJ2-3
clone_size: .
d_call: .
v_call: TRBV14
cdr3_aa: CASSLTSSGDTQYF
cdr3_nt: TGTGCCAGCAGCCTCACTAGCTCCGGAGATACGCAGTATTTT

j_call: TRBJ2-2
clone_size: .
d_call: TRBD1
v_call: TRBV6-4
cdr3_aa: CASSPRQGFGGELFF
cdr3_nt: TGTGCCAGCAGCCCTCGACAGGGTTTTGGCGGGGAGCTGTTTTTT

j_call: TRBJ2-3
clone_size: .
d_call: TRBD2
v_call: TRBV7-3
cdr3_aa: CASSPGTSGGLDTQYF
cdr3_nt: TGTGCCAGCAGCCCGGGGACTAGCGGGGGGCTTGATACGCAGTATTTT

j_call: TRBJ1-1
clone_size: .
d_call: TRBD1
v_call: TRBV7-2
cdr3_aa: CASSSRQGPTEAFF
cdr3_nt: TGTGCCAGCAGCTCGAGACAGGGACCCACTGAAGCTTTCTTT

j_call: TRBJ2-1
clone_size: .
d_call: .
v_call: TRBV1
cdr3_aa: CTSSGSGGRSAHNEQFF
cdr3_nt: TGCACCAGCAGCGGTAGCGGGGGGCGATCCGCCCACAATGAGCAGTTCTTC

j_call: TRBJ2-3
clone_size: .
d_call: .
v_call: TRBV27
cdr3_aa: CASSSRTATGGADTQYF
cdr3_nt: TGTGCCAGCAGTTCCCGGACAGCGACGGGTGGGGCAGATACGCAGTATTTT

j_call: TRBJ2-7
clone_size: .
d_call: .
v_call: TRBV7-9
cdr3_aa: CASSRDWELGQYF
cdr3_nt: TGTGCCAGCAGCCGGGACTGGGAGTTAGGGCAGTACTTC

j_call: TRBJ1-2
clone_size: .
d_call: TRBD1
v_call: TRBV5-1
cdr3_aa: CASSLETGGSYGYTF
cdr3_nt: TGCGCCAGCAGCTTGGAAACAGGGGGCAGTTATGGCTACACCTTC

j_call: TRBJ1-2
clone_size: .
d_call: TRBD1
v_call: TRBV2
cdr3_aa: CASKWTGNYGYTF
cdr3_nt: TGTGCCAGCAAATGGACAGGGAACTATGGCTACACCTTC

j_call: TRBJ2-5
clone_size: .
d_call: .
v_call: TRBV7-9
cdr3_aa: CASSPYLIQETQYF
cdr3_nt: TGTGCCAGCAGCCCTTACTTGATTCAAGAGACCCAGTACTTC

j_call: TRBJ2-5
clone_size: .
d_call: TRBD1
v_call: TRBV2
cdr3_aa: CASSPGTGTETQYF
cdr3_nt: TGTGCCAGCAGTCCCGGGACAGGGACCGAGACCCAGTACTTC

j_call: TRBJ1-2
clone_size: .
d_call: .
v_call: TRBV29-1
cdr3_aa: CSVEPGNYGYTF
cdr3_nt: TGCAGCGTTGAACCAGGCAACTATGGCTACACCTTC

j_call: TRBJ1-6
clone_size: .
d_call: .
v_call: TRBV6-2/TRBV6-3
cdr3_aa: CASSSGGGFNSPLHF
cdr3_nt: TGTGCCAGCAGTTCCGGGGGGGGTTTCAATTCACCCCTCCACTTT

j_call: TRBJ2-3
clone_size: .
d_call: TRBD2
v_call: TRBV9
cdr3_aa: CASSVATQSSGRDTQYF
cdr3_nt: TGTGCCAGCAGCGTAGCTACCCAGTCTAGCGGGAGGGATACGCAGTATTTT

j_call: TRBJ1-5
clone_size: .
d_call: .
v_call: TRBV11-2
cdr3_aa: CASSLAGRGLGNQPQHF
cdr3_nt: TGTGCCAGCAGCTTAGCGGGGAGGGGGTTAGGCAATCAGCCCCAGCATTTT

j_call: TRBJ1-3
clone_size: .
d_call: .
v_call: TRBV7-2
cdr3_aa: CASRSSGNTIYF
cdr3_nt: TGTGCCTCCCGGTCCTCTGGAAACACCATATATTTT

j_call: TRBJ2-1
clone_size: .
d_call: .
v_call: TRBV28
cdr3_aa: CASSLSRGVRNEQFF
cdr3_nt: TGTGCCAGCAGTTTGAGCAGGGGGGTTAGGAATGAGCAGTTCTTC

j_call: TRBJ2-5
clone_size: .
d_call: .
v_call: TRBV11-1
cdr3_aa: CASSLAGGETQYF
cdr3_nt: TGTGCCAGCAGCTTAGCAGGGGGAGAGACCCAGTACTTC

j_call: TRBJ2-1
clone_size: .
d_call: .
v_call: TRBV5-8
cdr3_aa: CASSIFSGASDEQFF
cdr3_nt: TGTGCCAGCAGTATCTTTAGCGGAGCGAGCGATGAGCAGTTCTTC

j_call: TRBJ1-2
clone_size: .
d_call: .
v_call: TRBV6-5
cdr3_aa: CASSGTRNYGYTF
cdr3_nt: TGTGCCAGCAGCGGGACTCGAAACTATGGCTACACCTTC

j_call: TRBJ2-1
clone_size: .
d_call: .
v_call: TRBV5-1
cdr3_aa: CASSLNAADSGHEQFF
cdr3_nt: TGCGCCAGCAGCTTGAATGCAGCGGACTCCGGCCATGAGCAGTTCTTC

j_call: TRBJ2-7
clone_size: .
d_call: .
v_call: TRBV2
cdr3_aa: CASRGGLGSYEQYF
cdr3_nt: TGTGCCAGCAGGGGGGGACTCGGCTCCTACGAGCAGTACTTC

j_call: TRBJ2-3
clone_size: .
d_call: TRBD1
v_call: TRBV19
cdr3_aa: CAAGSPRDRGLIGTDTQYF
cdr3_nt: TGTGCCGCAGGCAGCCCCCGGGACAGGGGATTGATAGGCACAGATACGCAGTATTTT

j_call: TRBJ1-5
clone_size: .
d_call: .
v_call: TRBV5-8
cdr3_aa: CASSLMFQGSNQPQHF
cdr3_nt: TGTGCCAGCAGCTTGATGTTCCAGGGTAGCAATCAGCCCCAGCATTTT

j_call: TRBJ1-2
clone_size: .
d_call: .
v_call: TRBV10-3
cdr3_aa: CAISVSGVNGYTF
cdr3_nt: TGTGCCATCAGTGTGTCAGGGGTGAATGGCTACACCTTC

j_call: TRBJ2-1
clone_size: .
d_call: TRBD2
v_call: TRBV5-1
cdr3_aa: CASSLGLYSGNNEQFF
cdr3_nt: TGCGCCAGCAGCTTGGGGTTATATAGCGGGAACAATGAGCAGTTCTTC

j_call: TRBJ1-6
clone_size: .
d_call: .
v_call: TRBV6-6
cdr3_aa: CASSYSGGNSPLHF
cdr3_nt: TGTGCCAGCAGTTACTCGGGAGGTAATTCACCCCTCCACTTT

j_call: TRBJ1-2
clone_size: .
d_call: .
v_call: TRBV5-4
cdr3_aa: CASSSPFGGPNYGYTF
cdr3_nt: TGTGCCAGCAGCTCCCCCTTCGGGGGGCCAAACTATGGCTACACCTTC

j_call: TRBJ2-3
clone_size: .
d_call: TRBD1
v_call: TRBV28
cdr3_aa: CAAWDSWRVGTDTQYF
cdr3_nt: TGTGCCGCGTGGGACAGCTGGCGGGTGGGCACAGATACGCAGTATTTT

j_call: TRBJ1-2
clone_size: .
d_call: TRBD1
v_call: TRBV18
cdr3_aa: CASSPQTGANYGYTF
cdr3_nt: TGTGCCAGCTCACCGCAAACAGGGGCTAACTATGGCTACACCTTC

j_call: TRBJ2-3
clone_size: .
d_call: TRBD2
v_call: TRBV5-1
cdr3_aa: CASSRVLAGGDASTDTQYF
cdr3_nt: TGCGCCAGCAGTAGGGTGCTAGCGGGCGGAGATGCTAGCACAGATACGCAGTATTTT

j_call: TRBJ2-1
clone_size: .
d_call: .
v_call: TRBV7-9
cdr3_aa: CASSYSPKEQFF
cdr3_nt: TGTGCCAGCAGCTACAGTCCTAAGGAGCAGTTCTTC

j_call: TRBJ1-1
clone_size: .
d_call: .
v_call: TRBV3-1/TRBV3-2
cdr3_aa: CASSQRESEGTEAFF
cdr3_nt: TGTGCCAGCAGCCAAAGGGAGTCGGAGGGGACCGAAGCTTTCTTT

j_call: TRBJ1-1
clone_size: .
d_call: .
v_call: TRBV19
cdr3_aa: CASSIAGVRGNTEAFF
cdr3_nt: TGTGCCAGTAGTATAGCTGGTGTCAGGGGCAACACTGAAGCTTTCTTT

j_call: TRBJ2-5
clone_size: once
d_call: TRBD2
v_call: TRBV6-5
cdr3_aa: CASSKGLDIETQYF
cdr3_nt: TGTGCCAGCAGTAAGGGACTAGATATAGAGACCCAGTACTTC

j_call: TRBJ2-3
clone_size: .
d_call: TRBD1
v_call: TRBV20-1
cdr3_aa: CEGTGTDTQYF
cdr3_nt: TGCGAGGGGACAGGCACAGATACGCAGTATTTT

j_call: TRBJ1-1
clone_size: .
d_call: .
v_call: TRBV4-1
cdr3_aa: CASSQDIGGPRGAFF
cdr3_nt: TGCGCCAGCAGCCAAGATATCGGCGGCCCACGGGGAGCTTTCTTT

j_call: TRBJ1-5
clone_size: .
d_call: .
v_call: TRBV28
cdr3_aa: CASIQGLPANQPQHF
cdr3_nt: TGTGCCAGCATTCAGGGGCTTCCAGCGAATCAGCCCCAGCATTTT

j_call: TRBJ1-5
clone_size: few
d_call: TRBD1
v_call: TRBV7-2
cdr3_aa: CASSFDRGAQPQHF
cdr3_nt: TGTGCCAGCAGCTTTGACAGGGGGGCTCAGCCCCAGCATTTT

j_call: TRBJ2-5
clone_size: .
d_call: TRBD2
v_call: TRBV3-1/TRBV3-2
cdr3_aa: CASSQASGRSETQYF
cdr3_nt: TGTGCCAGCAGCCAGGCCAGCGGGAGATCGGAGACCCAGTACTTC

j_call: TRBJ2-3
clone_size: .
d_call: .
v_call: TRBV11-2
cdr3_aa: CASSLSRGTDTQYF
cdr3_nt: TGTGCCAGCAGCTTATCCCGGGGCACAGATACGCAGTATTTT

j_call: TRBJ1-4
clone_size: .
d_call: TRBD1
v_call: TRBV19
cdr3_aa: CASSIGTGDEKLFF
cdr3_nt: TGTGCCAGTAGTATAGGGACAGGAGATGAAAAACTGTTTTTT

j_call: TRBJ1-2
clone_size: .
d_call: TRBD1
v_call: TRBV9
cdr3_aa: CASSLYRDSNYGYTF
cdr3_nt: TGTGCCAGCAGCCTGTACCGGGACAGTAACTATGGCTACACCTTC

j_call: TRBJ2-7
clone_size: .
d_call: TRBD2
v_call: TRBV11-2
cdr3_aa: CASSSGTSGSHYEQYF
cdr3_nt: TGTGCCAGCAGCTCCGGGACTAGCGGGAGTCACTACGAGCAGTACTTC

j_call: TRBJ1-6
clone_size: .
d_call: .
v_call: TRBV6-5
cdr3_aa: CASSGDPPGNSPLHF
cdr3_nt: TGTGCCAGCAGCGGGGATCCTCCTGGCAATTCACCCCTCCACTTT

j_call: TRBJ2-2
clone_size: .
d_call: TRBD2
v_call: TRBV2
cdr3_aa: CASTPLAGGTGELFF
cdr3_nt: TGTGCCAGCACCCCCCTAGCGGGAGGGACCGGGGAGCTGTTTTTT

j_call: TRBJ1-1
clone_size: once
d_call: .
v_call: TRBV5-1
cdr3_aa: CASSSQGNTEAFF
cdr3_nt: TGCGCCAGCAGCAGTCAGGGGAACACTGAAGCTTTCTTT

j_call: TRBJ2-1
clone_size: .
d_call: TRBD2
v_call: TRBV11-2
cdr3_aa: CASSLVAGGRNEQFF
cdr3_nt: TGTGCCAGCAGCTTAGTAGCGGGGGGGCGCAATGAGCAGTTCTTC

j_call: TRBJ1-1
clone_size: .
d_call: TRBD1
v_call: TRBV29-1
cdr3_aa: CSVLDRGWGDVVMNTEAFF
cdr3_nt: TGCAGCGTTCTGGACAGGGGATGGGGAGATGTAGTAATGAACACTGAAGCTTTCTTT

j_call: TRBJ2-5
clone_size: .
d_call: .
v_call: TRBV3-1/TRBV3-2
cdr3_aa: CASSQPRIGGPRQETQYF
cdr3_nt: TGTGCCAGCAGCCAGCCTAGGATCGGGGGGCCCCGCCAAGAGACCCAGTACTTC

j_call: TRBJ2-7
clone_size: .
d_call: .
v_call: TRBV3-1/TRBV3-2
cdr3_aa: CASSQVRGSYEQYF
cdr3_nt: TGTGCCAGCAGCCAAGTCAGGGGTTCCTACGAGCAGTACTTC

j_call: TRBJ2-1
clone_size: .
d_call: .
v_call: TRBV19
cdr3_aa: CASNLKGAGYNEQFF
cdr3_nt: TGTGCCAGTAACCTTAAGGGTGCGGGGTACAATGAGCAGTTCTTC

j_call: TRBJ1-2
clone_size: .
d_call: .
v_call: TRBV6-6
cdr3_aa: CASSQGGVWGGYTF
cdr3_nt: TGTGCCAGCAGTCAGGGCGGGGTCTGGGGTGGCTACACCTTC

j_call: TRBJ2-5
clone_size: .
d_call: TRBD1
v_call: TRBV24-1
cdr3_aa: CATSISGTGQETQYF
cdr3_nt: TGTGCCACCAGTATCTCAGGGACAGGCCAAGAGACCCAGTACTTC

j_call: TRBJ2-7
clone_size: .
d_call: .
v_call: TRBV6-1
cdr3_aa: CASSEVGTHSYEQYF
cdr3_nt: TGTGCCAGCAGTGAAGTGGGGACACATTCCTACGAGCAGTACTTC

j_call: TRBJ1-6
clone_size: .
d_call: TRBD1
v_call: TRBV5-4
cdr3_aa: CASSDGTAYNSPLHF
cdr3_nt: TGTGCCAGCAGCGACGGGACAGCCTATAATTCACCCCTCCACTTT

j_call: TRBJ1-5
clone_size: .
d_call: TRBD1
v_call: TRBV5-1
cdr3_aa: CASSIGTGGAGQPQHF
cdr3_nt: TGCGCCAGCAGCATTGGGACAGGGGGCGCGGGGCAGCCCCAGCATTTT

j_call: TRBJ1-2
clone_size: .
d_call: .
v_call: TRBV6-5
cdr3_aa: CAANRVGGYTF
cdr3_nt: TGTGCCGCAAACAGGGTCGGAGGCTACACCTTC

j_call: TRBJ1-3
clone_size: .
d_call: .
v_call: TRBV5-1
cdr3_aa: CASSLLKRDSGNTIYF
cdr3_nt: TGCGCCAGCAGCTTGTTGAAGAGGGACTCTGGAAACACCATATATTTT